These T cell receptor beta chains were read from a single sample in a study of blood T cell repertoires in COVID-19. The repertoire was sequenced with immunoSEQ multiplex PCR; TCRdb's copy has only in-frame clones and lacks some. The sample consists of about 280,000 clones, around 85% of them appearing once. Material for sequencing was peripheral blood. The origin of the receptors is a man between 45 and 60 years old with active or convalescent COVID-19. Each CDR3 is given with its conserved first and last residue. The D gene is left open where the match is weak. The size entry is marked missing in some rows and otherwise reads once, few, many or a size class.

j_gene,d_gene,v_gene,abundance,CDR3nt,CDR3aa
TRBJ2-2,-,TRBV7-8,-,TGTGCCAGCAGCTTAGACAGGGTTGGCGGGGAGCTGTTTTTT,CASSLDRVGGELFF
TRBJ2-2,-,TRBV11-2,-,TGTGCCAGCAGCGCGCCTTCCAGGACGAACACCGGGGAGCTGTTTTTT,CASSAPSRTNTGELFF
TRBJ2-1,TRBD1,TRBV19,-,TGTGCCAGTAGGGTGACAGGGGACAATGAGCAGTTCTTC,CASRVTGDNEQFF
TRBJ2-1,TRBD2,TRBV9,-,TGTGCCAGCAGTCCGGGACTAGCGGTCCTGAATGAGCAGTTCTTC,CASSPGLAVLNEQFF
TRBJ2-1,TRBD2,TRBV6-1,once,TGTGCCAGCAGTGAATCCAGCGGGAGGGCCTCGGGGAATGAGCAGTTCTTC,CASSESSGRASGNEQFF
TRBJ1-1,-,TRBV3-1/TRBV3-2,-,TGTGCCAGCAGCCCAGGACACCGGAACACTGAAGCTTTCTTT,CASSPGHRNTEAFF
TRBJ2-2,-,TRBV12-5,few,TGTGCTAGTGGCACGGGACTGTGGAACACCGGGGAGCTGTTTTTT,CASGTGLWNTGELFF
TRBJ2-5,TRBD1,TRBV19,-,TGTGCCAGTGCTGGGACAGGGGGCAATTCGGCCCAGTACTTC,CASAGTGGNSAQYF
TRBJ1-5,-,TRBV6-2/TRBV6-3,-,TGTGCCAGCAGTTACTCGACGACAGGAACCCGTGGTCAGCCCCAGCATTTT,CASSYSTTGTRGQPQHF
TRBJ2-2,-,TRBV7-2,-,TGTGCCAGCAGCCTCTCCGCCGGGGAGCTGTTTTTT,CASSLSAGELFF
TRBJ2-5,-,TRBV27,-,TGTGCCAGCAGTCCAGGGGGACTAGTCCCAGAGACCCAGTACTTC,CASSPGGLVPETQYF
TRBJ2-5,-,TRBV28,-,TGTGCCAGCATCCAGGGGGGACTAGGCCAAGAGACCCAGTACTTC,CASIQGGLGQETQYF
TRBJ2-2,TRBD2,TRBV18,-,TGTGCCAGCTCACTTATAGCGGGGGCCACTAACACCGGGGAGCTGTTTTTT,CASSLIAGATNTGELFF
TRBJ2-1,-,TRBV3-1/TRBV3-2,-,TGTGCCAGCAGCTTTGGGGCGGGGAACGGCAATGAGCAGTTCTTC,CASSFGAGNGNEQFF
TRBJ2-7,TRBD2,TRBV11-2,-,TGTGCCAGCAGCTTAGTGGGACTAGCGGGAGTAGATCCGTACTTC,CASSLVGLAGVDPYF
TRBJ1-5,TRBD1,TRBV7-9,-,TGTGCCAGCAGCCCGGGACAGGGCAATCAGCCCCAGCATTTT,CASSPGQGNQPQHF
TRBJ2-5,TRBD1,TRBV28,-,TGTGCCAGCAGTTTAGGGGGACAGGGTTCGGAGACCCAGTACTTC,CASSLGGQGSETQYF
TRBJ1-1,TRBD1,TRBV5-4,-,TGTGCCAGCACCCTCGGACAGGGGGTCGCTGAAGCTTTCTTT,CASTLGQGVAEAFF
TRBJ1-1,TRBD1,TRBV5-1,-,TGCGCCAGCAACCAGGGGGCGTGGAACACTGAAGCTTTCTTT,CASNQGAWNTEAFF
TRBJ2-1,-,TRBV20-1,-,TGCAGTGCTAGTCGGAATGAGCAGTTCTTC,CSASRNEQFF
TRBJ2-1,TRBD2,TRBV5-4,-,TGTGCCAGCAGCTTGGCGGAGCGGGGATGGTATGAGCAGTTCTTC,CASSLAERGWYEQFF
TRBJ1-1,TRBD1,TRBV19,-,TGTGCCAGTAGTATGGACAGGGGAAACACTGAAGCTTTCTTT,CASSMDRGNTEAFF
TRBJ1-2,TRBD1,TRBV12-3/TRBV12-4,few,TGTGCCAGCAGGTCAGGACAGGGAGGCTACACCTTC,CASRSGQGGYTF